This T cell receptor (beta chain) was captured by sequencing in a study of STAT3 mutations in large granular lymphocyte leukemia (dated by TCRdb to about 2019). About the full investigation: Roughly half of the T-LGLL patients who were sequenced longitudinally carried canonical activating STAT3 mutations. Over half of the T-LGLL patients were given one or more immunosuppressive therapy regimens, and 40% of the treated patients had a hematologic response. To reconstruct clonal hierarchy and dynamics, serial deep sequencing of TCRbeta CDR3 and STAT3 was performed in patients with T-cell large granular lymphocyte leukemia. From an initial cohort of 200 to 250 LGL patients, eighteen representative T-LGLL cases were chosen for longitudinal sequencing of TCRbeta and STAT3. As controls, the study also included longitudinal sequencing of a couple of patients with natural killer LGL leukemia. Each patient was sequenced at an average of approximately 4 time points, ranging from 2 to 8 samplings.

V trim: 2 bases; J trim: 1 base; unmatched bases: 0. Via the germline V gene, CDR1 is SQVTM and CDR2 ANQGSEA. The CDR3 measures 14 amino acids from cysteine to phenylalanine. The DNA shown is the 42-base CDR3, in frame from base 1. DNA was extracted from blood mononuclear cells, with the same DNA used for both TCR and STAT3 sequencing. TCRbeta libraries were sequenced on an Illumina MiSeq, averaging about 41,000 productive templates per sample. The immunoSEQ assay, which uses multiplex PCR amplification, was used to generate TCRbeta CDR3 libraries. On the study's bioinformatics: Repertoire diversity was calculated as previously defined, and values close to 0 indicated extremely monoclonal samples. This is the immuneACCESS table as TCRdb keeps it, with only in-frame sequences that have V and J called. A part of the clones is gone; compared with another copy, unresolved V genes explain less than half, and the rest is unexplained. V and J calls and clone size are given by that table; D and trimming were obtained from the DNA. The sample table lists some 25,000 clones, about 94% of them with a count of one. 6.5% of the sample is in the top ten clones.

Study-wide findings and limitations: In several patients, dominant TCR clone burden exceeded STAT3 mutant burden, suggesting STAT3 mutation arose secondarily within a pre-expanded clone. Because codominant clonotypes persisted in some patients, a small but highly pathogenic clone may have been missed. At least one immunodominant TCRbeta clonotype was identified in every T-LGLL patient, and multiple immunodominant subclonotypes were identified in about half of the T-LGLL patients. TCR clonotype switching after therapy was seen in about 35% of the 18 patients, with all newly emerging clones being STAT3 wild type. Because no samples were available when a clone first appeared, clonal expansion was inferred from samplings taken at other points. Linking therapy response to changes in TCR clonal burden was complicated by variable intervals between samplings and by differing treatment regimens.

Concerning this clone itself: Its recognized antigen is unknown. Per-base quality was not reported, and no clone a single base away is much larger than it.

The sequence links TRBV29-1 to TRBJ2-3, with 10 junctional bases fitting TRBD2. The sequence was collected from a man aged 35 to 55 with T-cell large granular lymphocyte leukemia. Some clones in this sample may be carry-over from other donors' samples. The age is the age at diagnosis. Material: peripheral blood mononuclear cells. The nucleotide sequence is given as TGCAGCGTTGAAACTAGCGGGGGCACAGATACGCAGTATTTT. Its amino acids are CSVETSGGTDTQYF.